The clone carrying this TCR beta chain has a count of ten or more. This sample is drawn from a study of T cells in Graves' hyperthyroidism and ophthalmopathy. Study background: The initial diagnosis was the point when peripheral blood was collected, ahead of any treatment.

Template material for amplifying TCR beta CDR3 regions consisted of RNA transcripts. The HTBI set primed first-round TCR CDR3 RT-PCR. A single record per CDR3 protein comes from TCRdb applying MiXCR to the multiplex PCR reads. The data hold some 510,000 distinct CDR3 sequences, with around 20% observed a single time. From germline, CDR1 is MNHNS and CDR2 SASEGT. The CDR3 length is 13 residues. The germline V and J ends were trimmed by 6 bases and 1 base, with 9 bases remaining between them. Material: blood. This receptor was obtained from a man between 18 and 29 years old with Graves' hyperthyroidism. The chain employs TRBV6-1 and TRBJ2-5; D is ambiguous. The CDR3 region has the DNA TGTGCCAGCAGCCCCGTATTCCAAGAGACCCAGTACTTC. Its protein product is CASSPVFQETQYF.